This T cell receptor beta chain was sequenced in a study of identical twins. Notes on the study in general: The degree of excess twin sharing was weaker in beta out-of-frame sequences.

From germline, CDR1 is SGHVS and CDR2 FQNEAQ. The CDR3 totals 16 residues. V was clipped by 4 bases and J by 2 bases; unmatched bases: 10. A universal primer site came from template switching; cDNA carried unique molecular identifiers. TCRdb re-analysed the 5' RACE reads in MiXCR, keeping a single row per CDR3 protein. The sample lists approximately 670,000 distinct CDR3 sequences; approximately 6.1% were seen once. This clonotype was detected ten times or more. The antigen is not known. There were only healthy Caucasians among the donors. The rearrangement joins TRBV7-8 to TRBJ1-1; 7 bases align to TRBD1. This TCR derives from a man younger than 35 in good health. The sample was naive T cells sorted from blood. The CDR3 loop is CASSSNPWDRNTEAFF. The CDR3 DNA sequence: TGTGCCAGCAGCTCAAACCCCTGGGACAGAAACACTGAAGCTTTCTTT.